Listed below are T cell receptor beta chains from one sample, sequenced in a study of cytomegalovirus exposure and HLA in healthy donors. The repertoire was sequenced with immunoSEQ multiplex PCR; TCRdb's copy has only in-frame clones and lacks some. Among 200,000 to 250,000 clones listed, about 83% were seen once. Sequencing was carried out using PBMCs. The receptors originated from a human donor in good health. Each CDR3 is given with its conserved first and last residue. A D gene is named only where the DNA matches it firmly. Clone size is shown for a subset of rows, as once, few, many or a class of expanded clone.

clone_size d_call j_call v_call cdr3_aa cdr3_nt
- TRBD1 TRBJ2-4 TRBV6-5 CASSYIEGANQYF TGTGCCAGCAGTTACATCGAGGGGGCGAATCAGTACTTC
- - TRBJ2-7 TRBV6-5 CASSYSAGAYEQYF TGTGCCAGCAGTTACAGTGCAGGGGCCTACGAGCAGTACTTC
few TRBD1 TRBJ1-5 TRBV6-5 CASSYSKTGRNQPQHF TGTGCCAGCAGTTACTCGAAGACAGGGCGCAATCAGCCCCAGCATTTT
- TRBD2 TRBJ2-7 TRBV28 CASSINGRYEQYF TGTGCCAGCAGTATCAACGGGAGGTACGAGCAGTACTTC
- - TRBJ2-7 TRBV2 CASSPYLRVNEQYF TGTGCCAGCAGCCCCTATCTCCGGGTTAACGAGCAGTACTTC
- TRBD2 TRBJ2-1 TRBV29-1 CSVTGLALYEQFF TGCAGCGTTACGGGACTAGCCCTCTATGAGCAGTTCTTC
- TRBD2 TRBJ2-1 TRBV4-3 CASSHSGLAGELSNEQFF TGCGCCAGCAGCCACTCGGGACTAGCGGGAGAGTTAAGCAATGAGCAGTTCTTC
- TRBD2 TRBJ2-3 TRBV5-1 CASSVGTSVSYTQYF TGCGCCAGCAGCGTCGGGACTAGCGTTTCTTATACGCAGTATTTT
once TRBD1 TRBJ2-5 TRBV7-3 CASSPGGTGGQTQYF TGTGCCAGCAGCCCCGGGGGGACAGGGGGACAGACCCAGTACTTC
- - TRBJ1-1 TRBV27 CATGIKNPQKKSTEAFF TGTGCCACGGGGATCAAAAACCCCCAAAAAAAAAGCACTGAAGCTTTCTTT
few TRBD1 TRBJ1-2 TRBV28 CASSFTGTGGGGYTF TGTGCCAGCAGTTTTACGGGGACAGGGGGCGGTGGCTACACCTTC
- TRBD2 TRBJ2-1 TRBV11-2 CASSLGTSGIYEQFF TGTGCCAGCAGCTTAGGGACTAGCGGGATCTATGAGCAGTTCTTC
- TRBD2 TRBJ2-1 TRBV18 CASSPGTSDEQFF TGTGCCAGCTCACCCGGGACTAGCGATGAGCAGTTCTTC
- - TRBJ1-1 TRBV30 CAWRPGESEAFF TGTGCCTGGAGGCCGGGGGAGTCTGAAGCTTTCTTT
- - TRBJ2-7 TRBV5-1 CASSLRAGESSYEQYF TGCGCCAGCAGCTTGAGGGCGGGCGAGAGCTCCTACGAGCAGTACTTC
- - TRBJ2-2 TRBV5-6 CASSLGTSHTGELFF TGTGCCAGCAGCTTGGGGACTTCCCACACCGGGGAGCTGTTTTTT
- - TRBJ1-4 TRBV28 CAAGTNEKLFF TGTGCCGCCGGAACTAATGAAAAACTGTTTTTT
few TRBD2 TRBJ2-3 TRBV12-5 CASGLLRTSGASMQYF TGTGCTAGTGGTTTGTTGAGGACTAGCGGGGCCTCAATGCAGTATTTT
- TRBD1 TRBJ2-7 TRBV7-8 CASSLRDRQYF TGTGCCAGCAGCTTAAGGGACAGGCAGTACTTC
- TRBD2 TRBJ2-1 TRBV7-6 CASSPGLAGQQGYNEQFF TGTGCCAGCAGCCCGGGACTAGCGGGCCAGCAGGGGTACAATGAGCAGTTCTTC
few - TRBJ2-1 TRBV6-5 CASSYSTTGLNEQFF TGTGCCAGCAGTTACTCGACAACAGGGCTGAATGAGCAGTTCTTC
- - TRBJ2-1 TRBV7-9 CASSLVLRFNEQFF TGTGCCAGCAGCTTAGTTTTGCGATTTAATGAGCAGTTCTTC
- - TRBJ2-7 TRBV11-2 CASSLDRGYEQYF TGTGCCAGCAGCCTAGACCGGGGCTACGAGCAGTACTTC
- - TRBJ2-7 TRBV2 CASKAGPSRSLYEQYF TGTGCCAGCAAGGCGGGCCCCTCTAGGAGTCTTTACGAGCAGTACTTC
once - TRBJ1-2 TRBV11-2 CASSSNRDTNYGYTF TGTGCCAGCAGCTCGAACCGGGACACTAACTATGGCTACACCTTC
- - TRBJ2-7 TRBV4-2 CASSQEWKGAYEQYF TGTGCCAGCAGCCAAGAGTGGAAGGGGGCCTACGAGCAGTACTTC
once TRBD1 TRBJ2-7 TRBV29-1 CSVPGTGYEQYF TGCAGCGTGCCCGGGACAGGATACGAGCAGTACTTC
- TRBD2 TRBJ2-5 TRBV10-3 CAISRLGLAGQETQYF TGTGCCATCAGTCGTCTGGGACTAGCGGGCCAAGAGACCCAGTACTTC
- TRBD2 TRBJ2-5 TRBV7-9 CASSLGAGGETQYF TGTGCCAGCAGCTTAGGGGCGGGAGGAGAGACCCAGTACTTC
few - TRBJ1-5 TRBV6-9 CASSYTRQPQHF TGTGCCAGCAGTTACACAAGACAGCCCCAGCATTTT
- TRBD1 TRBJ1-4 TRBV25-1 CASSDSRGPGEKLFF TGTGCCAGCAGTGATTCTAGGGGGCCGGGGGAAAAACTGTTTTTT
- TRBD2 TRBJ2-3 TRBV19 CASKRAGATDTQYF TGTGCCAGTAAGCGGGCGGGAGCCACAGATACGCAGTATTTT
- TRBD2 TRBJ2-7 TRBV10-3 CAIRGLAGGHEQYF TGTGCCATCAGGGGACTAGCGGGAGGCCACGAGCAGTACTTC
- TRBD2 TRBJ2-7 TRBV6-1 CASSLLAALYEQYF TGTGCCAGCAGTCTGCTAGCGGCCCTATACGAGCAGTACTTC